This entry features one TCR beta chain sequence. This clonotype has just a few counts. Its specific antigen is unknown. No base quality information exists; no much larger clone differs at one position. The data were obtained in a study of T-cell reconstitution after alpha-beta-depleted transplantation in children (dated by TCRdb to the mid-2010s). For context, the study as a whole: T-cell immune reconstitution after TCRalphabeta/CD19-depleted allogeneic hematopoietic cell transplantation in children was quantitatively tracked in the study by means of TCR repertoire profiling.

The method was PCR. The data were produced on an Illumina HiSeq 2500. TCR libraries were prepared with molecular barcoding, using unique molecular identifiers to normalize TCRbeta repertoire quantification. The public reads were reanalyzed by TCRdb: fastp trimming at Q25, MiXCR alignment, in-frame beta chains only. For every CDR3 protein sequence, its rows merge into one entry that carries the most common genes and DNA. The sample contains about 690,000 distinct CDR3 sequences, around 16% of them found a single time. Jointly, the top ten make up 1.1% of the sample. CDR3 length: 13 amino acids, cysteine to phenylalanine. Kept here is only the CDR3 DNA, which spans 39 bases and is read in frame from base 1. At the junction V is shortened by 4 bases and J by 6 bases, with 10 bases in between.

The receptor comes from a human donor who donated a stem cell graft to a child with acute myeloid leukemia. The chain is made from TRBV12-3 or TRBV12-4 and TRBJ2-1; the D gene cannot be named for sure. Here the sequenced sample was PBMCs from the stem cell graft donor, taken from the stem cell graft. The CDR3 region: CASSYPRANEQFF. The DNA sequence is given as TGTGCCAGCAGTTACCCCCGGGCCAATGAGCAGTTCTTC.